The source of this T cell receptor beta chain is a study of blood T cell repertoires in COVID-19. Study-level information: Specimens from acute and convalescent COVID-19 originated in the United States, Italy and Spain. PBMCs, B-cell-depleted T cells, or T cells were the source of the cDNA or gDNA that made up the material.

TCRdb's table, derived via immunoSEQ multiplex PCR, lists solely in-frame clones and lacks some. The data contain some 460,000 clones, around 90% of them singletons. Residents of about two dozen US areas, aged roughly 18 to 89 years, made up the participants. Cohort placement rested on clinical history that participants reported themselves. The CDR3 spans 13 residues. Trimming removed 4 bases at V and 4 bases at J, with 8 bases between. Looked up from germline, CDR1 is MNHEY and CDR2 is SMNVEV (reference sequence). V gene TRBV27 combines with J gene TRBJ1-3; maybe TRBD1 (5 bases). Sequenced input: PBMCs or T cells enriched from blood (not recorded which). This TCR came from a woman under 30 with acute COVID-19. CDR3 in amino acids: CASSSQGGNTIYF. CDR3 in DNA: TGTGCCAGCAGTTCCCAGGGAGGAAACACCATATATTTT.